These 32 T cell receptor beta chains came from one sample sequenced in a study of blood T cells in healthy people across ages. A sample-barcoded 5' primer and a J-beta primer mix were used in a second PCR of roughly 7 to 11 cycles. TCRdb reprocessed the 5' RACE reads with MiXCR, giving one entry per CDR3 protein. Among some 1,800,000 distinct CDR3 sequences, around 42% were seen once, and the ten largest hold approximately 22%. The specimen sequenced was blood. These TCRs come from a human donor in good health.

The table lists this clonotype with a few counts. The chain combines TRBV30 with TRBJ1-4; D is perhaps TRBD1 (5 bases). Trimming took 0 bases from V and 0 from J, leaving 5 bases between them. The CDR3 is 14 residues long. Germline-derived CDR1 and CDR2 are GTSNPN and SVGIG (reference sequence). CDR3 in DNA: TGTGCCTGGAGTGTAGGGGCAACTAATGAAAAACTGTTTTTT. Translated, it gives CAWSVGATNEKLFF. Drawing the rest from reference TRBV30 and TRBJ1-4, the complete variable domain is SQTIHQWPATLVQPVGSPLSLECTVEGTSNPNLYWYRQAAGRGLQLLFYSVGIGQISSEVPQNLSASRPQDRQFILSSKKLLLSDSGFYLCAWSVGATNEKLFFGSGTQLSVL.

This chain links TRBV29-1 with TRBJ1-3; D unresolved. The germline gives CDR1 SQVTM, CDR2 ANQGSEA. The CDR3 has 14 residues. Trimming took off 6 bases at V and 0 bases at J, with 12 bases between the two ends. DNA of the CDR3: TGCAGCGTCGCGTCATGGGGCTCTGGAAACACCATATATTTT. Its protein is CSVASWGSGNTIYF.

The sample holds a few counts of this clonotype. The J gene is TRBJ2-1, the V gene TRBV27, with TRBD1 as a possible D gene (7 bases). The germline V gene encodes CDR1 MNHEY and CDR2 SMNVEV (reference sequence). This CDR3 comprises 15 residues. Trimming removed 5 bases at V and 3 bases at J, with 14 bases between. The CDR3 DNA reads as TGTGCCAGCAGTCCCGACCAGGGGGGCTACAATGAGCAGTTCTTC. This encodes CASSPDQGGYNEQFF.

This sequence joins TRBV7-3 and TRBJ2-2, with 12 bases identical to TRBD2. Germline-derived CDR1 and CDR2 are SGHTA and FQGTGA. V was clipped by 6 bases and J by 2 bases; unmatched bases: 4. The length of the CDR3 is 16 residues. This chain's CDR3 is CASRLAGGTNTGELFF. DNA of the CDR3: TGTGCCAGCAGGCTAGCGGGGGGGACTAACACCGGGGAGCTGTTTTTT.

The chain couples TRBV6-5 to TRBJ1-1, with a possible D match to TRBD1 (6 bases). Trimming removed 11 bases at V and 1 base at J, with 17 bases between. This CDR3 comprises 14 residues. The germline V gene has CDR1 MNHEY and CDR2 SVGAGI. DNA of the CDR3: TGTGCCGCTACCAGGGGCGGGAGGAACACTGAAGCTTTCTTT. Translation gives CAATRGGRNTEAFF.

The J gene is TRBJ1-2, the V gene TRBV5-1; TRBD1 matches at 8 bases. Trimming removed 4 bases from V and 3 bases from J; junction bases left unmatched: 11. Germline CDR1 SGHRS, CDR2 YFSETQ. The CDR3 is made up of 16 amino acids. The CDR3 spells CASSPSSGGTDYGYTF. CDR3 nucleotide sequence: TGCGCCAGCAGCCCCTCCTCAGGGGGCACTGACTATGGCTACACCTTC.

This clonotype was detected once. J is TRBJ1-1 and V is TRBV29-1, with 10 bases identical to TRBD1. Trimming cost V 5 bases and J 1 base; bases outside gene matches: 22. The CDR3 length is 20 residues. The germline V gene has CDR1 SQVTM and CDR2 ANQGSEA. The CDR3 spells CSVSGFHMSHRDRGNTEAFF. DNA for the CDR3: TGCAGCGTTTCTGGATTCCACATGAGCCACCGGGACAGGGGGAACACTGAAGCTTTCTTT.

There are a few counts of this clonotype. CDR3 sequence: CASSLDLVVRPYQETQYF. CDR3 in DNA: TGTGCCAGCAGCTTAGACTTAGTCGTCAGGCCGTACCAAGAGACCCAGTACTTC. The V and J genes are TRBV11-2 and TRBJ2-5; D is undetermined. The CDR3 length is 18 residues. V lost 0 bases, J lost 0 bases, and 17 bases lay in between. Germline V gene lookup returns CDR1 SGHAT and CDR2 FQNNGV.

This chain joins TRBV29-1 and TRBJ1-2; 10 bases map to TRBD1. V dropped 1 base and J dropped 1; count of bases not matched to a gene: 6. The CDR3 is made up of 16 amino acids. The V gene's germline CDR1 is SQVTM and CDR2 ANQGSEA. CDR3 in amino acids: CSVEGDRGFINYGYTF. DNA for the CDR3: TGCAGCGTTGAAGGGGACAGGGGCTTTATTAACTATGGCTACACCTTC.

This clonotype has a handful of counts. This chain connects TRBV29-1 to TRBJ1-2, with D unclear. V gave up 4 bases and J gave up 5 bases, with 11 bases separating them. The CDR3 runs to 12 residues. CDR1 is SQVTM and CDR2 is ANQGSEA in the germline V gene. This CDR3 is CSVATPPYGYTF. CDR3 bases: TGCAGCGTTGCCACTCCGCCGTATGGCTACACCTTC. The full variable domain, rest sourced from reference TRBV29-1 and TRBJ1-2, is SAVISQKPSRDICQRGTSLTIQCQVDSQVTMMFWYRQQPGQSLTLIATANQGSEATYESGFVIDKFPISRPNLTFSTLTVSNMSPEDSSIYLCSVATPPYGYTFGSGTRLTVV.

The chain recombines TRBV29-1 with TRBJ2-1; possibly TRBD1 for D (6 bases). The CDR3 has 13 residues. Trimming took off 4 bases at V and 10 bases at J, with 17 bases between the two ends. The germline CDR1 and CDR2 sequences are SQVTM and ANQGSEA. This chain's CDR3 is CSVASYQTGEQFF. CDR3 DNA sequence: TGCAGCGTTGCTTCATACCAGACAGGCGAGCAGTTCTTC.

This clonotype was counted between two and nine times. The chain is built from TRBV13 and TRBJ2-7, with 7 bases that match TRBD2. The V gene end was trimmed by 0 bases and the J gene end by 5 bases; junction bases not matched to a gene: 7. This CDR3 has 15 residues. Germline values: CDR1 PRHDT, CDR2 FYEKMQ (reference sequence). The CDR3 DNA is TGTGCCAGCAGCTTAGGTGGGGGGGGGATCAACGAGCAGTACTTC. Amino acids: CASSLGGGGINEQYF. The whole variable domain, remainder taken from reference TRBV13 and TRBJ2-7, is AAGVIQSPRHLIKEKRETATLKCYPIPRHDTVYWYQQGPGQDPQFLISFYEKMQSDKGSIPDRFSAQQFSDYHSELNMSSLELGDSALYFCASSLGGGGINEQYFGPGTRLTVT.

This clonotype has more than one count but fewer than ten. V and J are TRBV9 and TRBJ2-3; D not resolved. V dropped 6 bases and J dropped 9 bases, with 20 bases sitting between them. There are 14 residues in the CDR3. CDR1 is SGDLS and CDR2 is YYNGEE in the germline V gene. The CDR3 is CASTLDGTSGTQYF. CDR3 bases: TGTGCCAGCACCTTAGACGGTACAAGTGGGACGCAGTATTTT.

This clonotype was observed a few times. V usage is TRBV11-3 and J usage is TRBJ2-3; D possibly matches TRBD1 or TRBD2 (5 bases each). V lost 6 bases to trimming and J lost 8 bases, with 12 bases between them. The CDR3 length is 12 residues. Germline V gene sequence: CDR1 SGHNT, CDR2 YENEEA. The CDR3 here is CASRGVGITQYF. For the CDR3, the DNA is TGTGCCAGCAGGGGGGTGGGGATTACGCAGTATTTT.

CDR3 nucleotides: TGCGCCAGCAGCTTGACGGTTCTTCCCACAGATACGCAGTATTTT. Protein product: CASSLTVLPTDTQYF. The chain uses TRBV5-1 and TRBJ2-3, with no clear D. The CDR3 totals 15 residues. V was pared by 1 base and J by 2 bases, with 11 bases between. Germline loops: CDR1 SGHRS, CDR2 YFSETQ.

CDR3 coding DNA: TGTGCCAGCAGCTTAAAGTTGAATCTCGGTACTGGGGCCAACGTCCTGACTTTC. It encodes CASSLKLNLGTGANVLTF. This chain links TRBV7-9 with TRBJ2-6, with D uncertain. Looked up from germline, CDR1 is SEHNR and CDR2 is FQNEAQ (reference sequence). Trimming removed 2 bases at V and 2 bases at J, with 16 bases between. This CDR3 is built from 18 residues.

The V call is TRBV18, the J call TRBJ1-2; D not resolved. The CDR3 has 16 amino acids. V lost 0 bases, J lost 5 bases, and 16 bases lay in between. Germline CDR1 KGHSH, CDR2 LQKENI. CDR3 sequence: CASSPPGRGEAYGYTF. The CDR3 region has the DNA TGTGCCAGCTCACCACCGGGTAGAGGCGAAGCATATGGCTACACCTTC.

A few counts support this clonotype. The genes are TRBV7-2 and TRBJ2-3, with 7 bases lining up with TRBD1. The CDR3 contains 16 residues. The germline V gene has CDR1 SGHTA and CDR2 FQGNSA. V shed 4 bases and J 0 bases; nucleotides not matched to a gene: 7. The CDR3 coding sequence is TGTGCCAGCAGCTCGACCGGACAGGCGAGCACAGATACGCAGTATTTT. It translates to CASSSTGQASTDTQYF.

This clonotype appeared a few times. The rearrangement links TRBV6-1 to TRBJ2-1; D is perhaps TRBD2 (5 bases). V was shortened by 4 bases and J by 8 bases, with 18 bases between the two germline ends. CDR3 length: 15 amino acids. Germline V gene sequence: CDR1 MNHNS, CDR2 SASEGT. The CDR3 coding sequence is TGTGCCAGCAGTGGCCAGCCTTTAGTCGGGGATGAGCAGTTCTTC. This codes for CASSGQPLVGDEQFF.

The chain joins TRBV7-2 to TRBJ2-7; D possibly corresponds to TRBD2 (5 bases). The germline V gene has CDR1 SGHTA and CDR2 FQGNSA. Trimming stripped 4 bases from V and 3 bases from J, with 16 bases between. This CDR3 is built from 15 residues. The CDR3 region is CASSYREGWDYEQYF. For the CDR3, the DNA is TGTGCCAGCAGCTATCGCGAGGGCTGGGACTACGAGCAGTACTTC.

This chain joins TRBV6-2 or TRBV6-3 and TRBJ1-5; 7 nucleotides align to TRBD1. V trimming: 5 bases; J trimming: 4 bases; junction bases outside the gene matches: 8. Germline V gene sequence: CDR1 MNHEY, CDR2 SVGEGT. This CDR3 comprises 15 residues. This chain's CDR3 is CASSHLQGRNQPQHF. DNA for the CDR3: TGTGCCAGCAGTCACCTACAGGGGCGAAATCAGCCCCAGCATTTT.

This clonotype has a count of ten or more. The chain is built from TRBV28 and TRBJ1-2, with a possible D match to TRBD1 (5 bases). CDR1 and CDR2 from the germline V gene are MDHEN and SYDVKM. V lost 3 bases, J lost 2 bases, and 22 bases lay in between. This CDR3 is 18 amino acids long. The chain's CDR3 is CASSLLGDPTTKNYGYTF. The CDR3 bases are TGTGCCAGCAGTTTGCTGGGGGACCCCACAACCAAGAACTATGGCTACACCTTC.

The sample holds a few counts of this clonotype. J is TRBJ1-2 and V is TRBV3-1; possible D gene TRBD1, 6 bases. The CDR3 totals 14 residues. Germline V CDR1 and CDR2: LGHDT, YNNKEL (reference sequence). V gave up 6 bases and J gave up 4 bases, with 15 bases separating them. The CDR3 DNA follows: TGTGCCAGCAGTCTACAACAGGGTGGCTATGGCTACACCTTC. The encoded protein is CASSLQQGGYGYTF.

This clonotype was seen more than once but under ten times. CDR3 DNA sequence: TGCAGTGCTATTAGGACAGGATCGTACCAAGAGACCCAGTACTTC. It is translated as CSAIRTGSYQETQYF. V usage is TRBV20-1 and J usage is TRBJ2-5; 7 nucleotides agree with TRBD1. CDR3 length equals 15 residues. Germline CDR1 is DFQATT and CDR2 is SNEGSKA (reference sequence). The trim removed 4 bases at V and 0 bases at J, leaving 8 bases unmatched.

There are a few counts of this clonotype. The chain carries TRBV12-3 or TRBV12-4 and TRBJ1-1, with unresolved D. The CDR3 is made up of 12 amino acids. V was clipped by 6 bases and J by 1 base, with 6 bases between them. The CDR3 spells CASRAQNTEAFF. CDR3 in DNA: TGTGCCAGCAGGGCTCAGAACACTGAAGCTTTCTTT.

This clonotype has more than one count but fewer than ten. The chain couples TRBV10-3 to TRBJ1-6; 9 bases are shared with TRBD1. CDR3 size: 14 residues. The germline V gene encodes CDR1 ENHRY and CDR2 SYGVKD. Losses at the gene ends were 10 bases for V and 8 bases for J; bases not matched to a gene: 9. CDR3 loop: CATSLGQGDSPLHF. The CDR3, as DNA: TGTGCCACCTCCTTGGGACAGGGAGATTCACCCCTCCACTTT.

The chain joins TRBV9 to TRBJ1-5; 9 nucleotides match TRBD1. Germline V lookup: CDR1 SGDLS, CDR2 YYNGEE. The CDR3 is made up of 16 amino acids. V lost 3 bases to trimming and J lost 6 bases; unmatched junction nucleotides: 10. CDR3 in amino acids: CASSARTGEFGQPQHF. The CDR3 region has the DNA TGTGCCAGCAGCGCCAGGACAGGGGAGTTCGGTCAGCCCCAGCATTTT. Based on the CDR3 plus reference TRBV9 and TRBJ1-5, the full variable domain is DSGVTQTPKHLITATGQRVTLRCSPRSGDLSVYWYQQSLDQGLQFLIQYYNGEERAKGNILERFSAQQFPDLHSELNLSSLELGDSALYFCASSARTGEFGQPQHFGDGTRLSIL.

A note on this clonotype: An end of the junction does not agree with germline; a read error may underlie this. The chain carries TRBV7-9 and TRBJ2-1; D tentatively fits TRBD1 or TRBD2 (5 bases each). Germline CDR1 and CDR2: SEHNR and FQNEAQ (reference sequence). CDR3 length: 15 residues. CDR3: CACSPPGTTHNEQFF. Here the CDR3 DNA reads TGTGCCTGCAGCCCCCCCGGGACCACCCATAATGAGCAGTTCTTC.

The chain recombines TRBV4-3 with TRBJ1-2; 8 bases map to TRBD1. Trimming at V came to 2 bases and at J to 0 bases, leaving 5 bases not matched to a gene. The CDR3 runs 16 residues. CDR1 is LGHNA and CDR2 is YSLEER in the germline V gene. CDR3 in DNA: TGCGCCAGCAGCCAAAACAGGGGGGAATCTAACTATGGCTACACCTTC. This gives the protein CASSQNRGESNYGYTF.

The CDR3 DNA reads as TGCAGTGCCCCGACGGGAGATACGCAGTATTTT. Protein sequence: CSAPTGDTQYF. This chain uses TRBV20-1 with TRBJ2-3, with D hard to call. Deletions cut 6 bases from V and 5 bases from J, with 9 bases between. This CDR3 contains 11 residues. Per the germline V gene, CDR1 is DFQATT and CDR2 is SNEGSKA (reference sequence).

This clonotype has a count of ten or more. The rearrangement uses TRBV7-2 and TRBJ2-7; 8 positions match TRBD2. The CDR3 runs to 15 residues. J was trimmed by 6 bases and V by 3 bases; bases with no gene match: 10. Germline lookup yields CDR1 SGHTA and CDR2 FQGNSA. As DNA, the CDR3 is TGTGCCAGCAGCTTCGCGATAGGGGGACTAGGCGAGCAGTACTTC. Translation: CASSFAIGGLGEQYF. Supplemented by reference TRBV7-2 and TRBJ2-7, the full variable domain reads GAGVSQSPSNKVTEKGKDVELRCDPISGHTALYWYRQSLGQGLEFLIYFQGNSAPDKSGLPSDRFSAERTGGSVSTLTIQRTQQEDSAVYLCASSFAIGGLGEQYFGPGTRLTVT.

V and J are TRBV12-3 or TRBV12-4 and TRBJ2-2; D possibly matches TRBD1 or TRBD2 (5 bases each). This CDR3 has 17 residues. As DNA, the CDR3 is TGTTCTCTGAAACGAAGGTGGGACCTCGGACGGTACGGGGAGCTGTTTTTT. It translates to CSLKRRWDLGRYGELFF.